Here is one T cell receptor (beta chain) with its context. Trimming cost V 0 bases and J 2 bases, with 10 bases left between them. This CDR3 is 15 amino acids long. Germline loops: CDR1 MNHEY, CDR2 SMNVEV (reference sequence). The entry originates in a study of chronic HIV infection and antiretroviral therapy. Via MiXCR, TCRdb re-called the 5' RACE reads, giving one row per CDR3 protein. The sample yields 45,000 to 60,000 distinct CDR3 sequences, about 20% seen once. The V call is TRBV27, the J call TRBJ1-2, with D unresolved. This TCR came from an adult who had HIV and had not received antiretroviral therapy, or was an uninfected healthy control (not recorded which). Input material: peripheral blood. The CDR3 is CASSLSHSLNYGYTF. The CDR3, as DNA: TGTGCCAGCAGTTTATCCCACAGCCTAAACTATGGCTACACCTTC.